These 26 T cell receptor beta chains were sequenced from one sample in a study of OX40 agonist ivuxolimab in advanced cancers. Repertoires were generated with immunoSEQ multiplex PCR, while TCRdb's copy carries only in-frame clones and drops some. Of about 80,000 clones in the sample, around nine tenths were seen once. This sample comprised CD4+ or CD8+ T cells sorted from blood, obtained in a trial of the OX40 agonist ivuxolimab. The receptors here all came from an adult with an advanced solid tumor such as melanoma, head and neck, liver or kidney cancer.

A few counts support this clone. The rearrangement links TRBV6-1 to TRBJ1-5; unclear D gene. This CDR3 spans 11 amino acids. Trimming stripped 4 bases from V and 5 bases from J, with 3 bases between. CDR1 MNHNS and CDR2 SASEGT come from the germline V gene. CDR3 in DNA: TGTGCCAGCAGTGGGGATCAGCCCCAGCATTTT. Its translation: CASSGDQPQHF.

Here the CDR3 DNA reads TGTGCCAGCAGACCCTTAGACAGGACCGGGGAGCTGTTTTTT. This gives the protein CASRPLDRTGELFF. This chain connects TRBV6-5 to TRBJ2-2; maybe TRBD1 (6 bases). The CDR3 consists of 14 residues. V was trimmed by 6 bases and J by 5 bases, leaving 13 bases between them. Germline V gives CDR1 MNHEY, CDR2 SVGAGI.

This chain joins TRBV4-3 and TRBJ1-1; the D gene is possibly TRBD1 (5 bases). The CDR3 runs 14 residues. Germline loops: CDR1 LGHNA, CDR2 YSLEER. The ends were cut back, 3 bases at V and 4 bases at J, with 12 bases in the middle. CDR3: CASSHGTVGTEAFF. The CDR3 DNA follows: TGCGCCAGCAGCCACGGGACCGTAGGCACTGAAGCTTTCTTT.

V gene TRBV7-2 combines with J gene TRBJ2-5, with D perhaps TRBD1 (6 bases). This CDR3 comprises 14 residues. The germline V and J ends were trimmed by 5 bases and 9 bases, with 19 bases remaining between them. Per the germline V gene, CDR1 is SGHTA and CDR2 is FQGNSA. Written as DNA, the CDR3 is TGTGCCAGCAGCCTGGACAGTAGATTCACGGCCCAGTACTTC. Translated, it gives CASSLDSRFTAQYF.

The chain uses TRBV5-1 and TRBJ2-3; 10 bases match TRBD1. CDR3 size: 15 residues. V shed 3 bases and J 8 bases; nucleotides not matched to a gene: 9. Per the germline V gene, CDR1 is SGHRS and CDR2 is YFSETQ. The CDR3 sequence is CASSSRTGGSGTQYF. The CDR3 DNA reads as TGCGCCAGCAGCTCACGGACAGGGGGGAGTGGTACGCAGTATTTT.

The chain carries TRBV11-2 and TRBJ2-3; D remains unclear. V was pared by 3 bases and J by 2 bases, with 9 bases between. Per the germline V gene, CDR1 is SGHAT and CDR2 is FQNNGV. The CDR3 has 14 residues. The CDR3 spells CASSLDPATDTQYF. CDR3 in DNA: TGTGCCAGCAGCTTGGACCCCGCCACAGATACGCAGTATTTT.

The rearrangement uses TRBV2 and TRBJ2-7, with D perhaps assigned TRBD1 or TRBD2 (5 bases each). The CDR3 consists of 14 residues. CDR1 and CDR2 (germline): SNHLY, FYNNEI. V was cut by 8 bases and J by 0 bases, with 14 bases left in between. CDR3 DNA: TGTGCCAGCGAGACGGGGCGGCTCTCCTACGAGCAGTACTTC. It translates to CASETGRLSYEQYF.

This chain links TRBV5-4 with TRBJ2-3; the D is unclear. The CDR3 contains 15 residues. V lost 0 bases to trimming and J lost 4 bases, with 12 bases between them. The V gene's germline CDR1 is SGHNT and CDR2 YYREEE (reference sequence). The CDR3 DNA follows: TGTGCCAGCAGCTTGGCCAACGCGTGGGCAGATACGCAGTATTTT. This translates into CASSLANAWADTQYF.

V gene TRBV5-4 combines with J gene TRBJ2-5; 7 bases fit TRBD2. Trimming cost V 3 bases and J 5 bases; bases outside gene matches: 13. The CDR3 covers 16 residues. Germline-derived CDR1 and CDR2 are SGHNT and YYREEE (reference sequence). CDR3 sequence reads: CASSSARTSGSETQYF. CDR3 DNA: TGTGCCAGCAGCTCAGCACGGACTAGTGGGAGTGAGACCCAGTACTTC.

This rearrangement joins TRBV11-1 to TRBJ2-7; 12 bases agree with TRBD2. The CDR3 consists of 16 residues. J gave up 4 bases and V 4 bases, and 8 bases lay outside the gene matches. Germline V gene lookup returns CDR1 SGHAT and CDR2 FQDESV (reference sequence). The CDR3 region is CASSSYSTSGRYEQYF. The CDR3 DNA sequence: TGTGCCAGCAGCTCTTACTCTACTAGCGGGAGGTACGAGCAGTACTTC.

The chain links TRBV29-1 to TRBJ2-1; D is possibly TRBD1 (6 bases). Germline V lookup: CDR1 SQVTM, CDR2 ANQGSEA. V gave up 4 bases and J gave up 10 bases, with 14 bases separating them. The CDR3 loop spans 12 amino acids. The DNA for the CDR3 is TGCAGCGTTGGGTACAGGGACGGCGAGCAGTTCTTC. This sequence encodes CSVGYRDGEQFF.

The chain links TRBV7-3 to TRBJ2-2, with 7 bases fitting TRBD2. CDR3 length equals 18 residues. V lost 5 bases, J lost 2 bases, and 14 bases stayed unmatched. The germline CDR1 and CDR2 sequences are SGHTA and FQGTGA. The CDR3 DNA reads TGTGCCAGCAGCCCGACGGGCGGGGCTAGCGGTAACACCGGGGAGCTGTTTTTT. Residues: CASSPTGGASGNTGELFF.

The chain couples TRBV19 to TRBJ2-2; 13 nucleotides match TRBD2. The V gene end was trimmed by 8 bases and the J gene end by 5 bases; junction bases not matched to a gene: 5. The length of the CDR3 is 15 residues. Germline V gives CDR1 LNHDA, CDR2 SQIVND (reference sequence). CDR3 region: CASGLAGVRTGELFF. CDR3 sequence (DNA): TGTGCCAGTGGACTAGCGGGAGTCCGAACCGGGGAGCTGTTTTTT.

The chain joins TRBV7-9 to TRBJ1-5, with D maybe TRBD1 (5 bases). The germline V gene has CDR1 SEHNR and CDR2 FQNEAQ (reference sequence). V lost 5 bases and J lost 1, with 6 bases in between. The CDR3 totals 13 residues. CDR3 loop: CASSRDSNQPQHF. In nucleotides, the CDR3 is TGTGCCAGCAGCAGGGACAGCAATCAGCCCCAGCATTTT.

The V call is TRBV7-9, the J call TRBJ1-2; D is unresolved. V gave up 6 bases and J gave up 4 bases, with 12 bases separating them. Germline V gene sequence: CDR1 SEHNR, CDR2 FQNEAQ (reference sequence). This CDR3 is 13 amino acids long. For the CDR3, the DNA is TGTGCCAGCAGTTCCCTGGACGGCTATGGCTACACCTTC. Its protein product is CASSSLDGYGYTF.

The chain is built from TRBV10-3 and TRBJ1-1, with 9 bases lining up with TRBD1. With 6 bases clipped from V and 6 bases from J, the junction kept 11 bases outside the gene matches. This CDR3 spans 15 amino acids. Germline V CDR1 and CDR2: ENHRY, SYGVKD. CDR3 DNA sequence: TGTGCCATCAGCGCGGGGACAGGGTACGACTCTGAAGCTTTCTTT. The encoded protein is CAISAGTGYDSEAFF.

The CDR3 loop reads CASSSVGSPRETQYF. The CDR3, as DNA: TGTGCCAGCAGCTCGGTAGGCTCCCCTCGGGAGACCCAGTACTTC. V is TRBV11-3 and J is TRBJ2-5, with unresolved D. The germline V gene encodes CDR1 SGHNT and CDR2 YENEEA. V was trimmed by 4 bases and J by 5 bases, leaving 17 bases between them. CDR3 length equals 15 residues.

The CDR3 coding sequence is TGTGCCAGCAGTTTATCGGGGACAGGCTCTGGGGCCAACGTCCTGACTTTC. Its translation: CASSLSGTGSGANVLTF. The chain has TRBV27 and TRBJ2-6; TRBD1 matches at 8 bases. Germline CDR1 MNHEY, CDR2 SMNVEV (reference sequence). The CDR3 runs to 17 residues. Trimming at V came to 0 bases and at J to 0 bases, leaving 1 base not matched to a gene.

CDR3 sequence: CASSLVSSGSSYNEQFF. The CDR3 bases are TGCGCCAGCAGCTTGGTTTCTAGCGGAAGCTCCTACAATGAGCAGTTCTTC. The genes are TRBV5-1 and TRBJ2-1; 7 nucleotides align to TRBD2. V was clipped by 0 bases and J by 0 bases; unmatched bases: 6. CDR1 and CDR2 from the germline V gene are SGHRS and YFSETQ. CDR3 length: 17 amino acids. The full variable domain, its missing parts supplied by reference TRBV5-1 and TRBJ2-1, is KAGVTQTPRYLIKTRGQQVTLSCSPISGHRSVSWYQQTPGQGLQFLFEYFSETQRNKGNFPGRFSGRQFSNSRSEMNVSTLELGDSALYLCASSLVSSGSSYNEQFFGPGTRLTVL.

As concerns this clone: The same CDR3 also results from other DNA sequences found in this sample. The chain joins TRBV28 to TRBJ1-2; D is ambiguous. Trimming left V 4 bases short and J 4 bases short, with 4 bases between. The CDR3 runs 11 residues. Germline CDR1 MDHEN, CDR2 SYDVKM. The CDR3 coding sequence is TGTGCCAGCAGTTCCCGCTATGGCTACACCTTC. Its protein is CASSSRYGYTF.

V is TRBV18 and J is TRBJ1-4; no firm D call. The germline V gene encodes CDR1 KGHSH and CDR2 LQKENI. The CDR3 extends over 13 amino acids. The V gene lost 6 bases and the J gene lost 8 bases, with 13 bases spanning the gap. DNA for the CDR3: TGTGCCAGCTCTCCTTACCCCGGGGAAAAACTGTTTTTT. Amino acids: CASSPYPGEKLFF.

The chain links TRBV29-1 to TRBJ2-7; D gene uncertain. Trimming pared 3 bases from V and 1 base from J, leaving 7 bases between. The germline V gene encodes CDR1 SQVTM and CDR2 ANQGSEA. The CDR3 has 12 residues. In DNA, the CDR3 is TGCAGCGTTGATGCCGGGTCCTACGAGCAGTACTTC. Translation gives CSVDAGSYEQYF.

This chain joins TRBV30 and TRBJ2-1; D is undetermined. Trimming removed 1 base at V and 4 bases at J, with 11 bases between. CDR1 and CDR2 from the germline V gene are GTSNPN and SVGIG (reference sequence). The CDR3 has 14 amino acids. For the CDR3, the DNA is TGTGCCTGGAGTGACCACGGAATGTACAATGAGCAGTTCTTC. Its translation is CAWSDHGMYNEQFF.

This chain joins TRBV5-4 and TRBJ2-3; the match to TRBD2 covers 13 bases. Germline loops: CDR1 SGHNT, CDR2 YYREEE (reference sequence). The V and J ends lost 0 bases and 3 bases, in that order; junction bases with no gene match: 1. The CDR3 has 16 residues. The CDR3: CASSLGTSGRTDTQYF. The CDR3 DNA reads as TGTGCCAGCAGCTTGGGGACTAGCGGGAGAACAGATACGCAGTATTTT.

This clone is a singleton in its sample. This chain connects TRBV6-1 to TRBJ2-3, with TRBD2 identical over 7 bases. V lost 5 bases to trimming and J lost 10 bases; unmatched junction nucleotides: 9. From germline, CDR1 is MNHNS and CDR2 SASEGT. The CDR3 has 13 amino acids. The DNA for the CDR3 is TGTGCCAGCAGTCTCGAGGAGCGGGACCCGCAGTATTTT. Protein product: CASSLEERDPQYF.

In this sample, this clone turned up once. CDR3 in DNA: TGTGCCAGCACCCGAACGGAGCAGGGGGCCATCGGGGAGCTGTTTTTT. Translation: CASTRTEQGAIGELFF. The chain recombines TRBV7-8 with TRBJ2-2; 8 nucleotides agree with TRBD1. Germline-derived CDR1 and CDR2 are SGHVS and FQNEAQ. V shed 7 bases and J 7 bases; nucleotides not matched to a gene: 14. This CDR3 spans 16 amino acids.